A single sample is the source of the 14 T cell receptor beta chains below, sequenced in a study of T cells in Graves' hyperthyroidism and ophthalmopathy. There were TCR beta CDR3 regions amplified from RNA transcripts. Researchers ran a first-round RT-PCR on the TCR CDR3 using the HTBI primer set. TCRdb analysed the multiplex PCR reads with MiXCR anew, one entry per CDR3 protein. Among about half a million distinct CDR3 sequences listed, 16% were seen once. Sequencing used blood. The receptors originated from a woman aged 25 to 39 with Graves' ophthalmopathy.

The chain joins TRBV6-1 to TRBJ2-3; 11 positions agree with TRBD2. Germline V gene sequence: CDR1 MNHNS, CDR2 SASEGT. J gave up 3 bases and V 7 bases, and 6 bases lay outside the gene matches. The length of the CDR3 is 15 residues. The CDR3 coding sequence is TGTGCCAGCACACCGGGACTAGCGGAAACAGATACGCAGTATTTT. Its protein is CASTPGLAETDTQYF.

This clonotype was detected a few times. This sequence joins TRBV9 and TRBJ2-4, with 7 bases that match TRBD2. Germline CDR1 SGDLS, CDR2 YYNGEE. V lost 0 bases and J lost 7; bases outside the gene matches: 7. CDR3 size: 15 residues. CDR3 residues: CASSVGGSGMNIQYF. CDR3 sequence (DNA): TGTGCCAGCAGCGTAGGCGGGAGTGGGATGAACATTCAGTACTTC.

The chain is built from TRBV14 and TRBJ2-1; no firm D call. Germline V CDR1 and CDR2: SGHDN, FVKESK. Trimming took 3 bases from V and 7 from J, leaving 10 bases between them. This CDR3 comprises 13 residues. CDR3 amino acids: CASSQGVWNEQFF. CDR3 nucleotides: TGTGCCAGCAGCCAGGGTGTTTGGAATGAGCAGTTCTTC.

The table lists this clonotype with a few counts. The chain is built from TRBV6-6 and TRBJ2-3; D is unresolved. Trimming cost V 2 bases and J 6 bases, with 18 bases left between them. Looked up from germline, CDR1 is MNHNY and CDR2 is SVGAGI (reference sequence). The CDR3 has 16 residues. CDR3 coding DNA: TGTGCCAGCAGTTACGCAGGCCCCCAGGTTTCGGATACGCAGTATTTT. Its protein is CASSYAGPQVSDTQYF.

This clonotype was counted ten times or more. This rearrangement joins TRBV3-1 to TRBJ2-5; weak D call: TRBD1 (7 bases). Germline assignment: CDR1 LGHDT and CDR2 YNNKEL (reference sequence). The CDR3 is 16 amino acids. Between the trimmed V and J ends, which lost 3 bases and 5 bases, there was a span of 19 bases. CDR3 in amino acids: CASSHPGQEGRETQYF. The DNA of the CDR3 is TGTGCCAGCAGCCATCCCGGACAGGAGGGACGGGAGACCCAGTACTTC.

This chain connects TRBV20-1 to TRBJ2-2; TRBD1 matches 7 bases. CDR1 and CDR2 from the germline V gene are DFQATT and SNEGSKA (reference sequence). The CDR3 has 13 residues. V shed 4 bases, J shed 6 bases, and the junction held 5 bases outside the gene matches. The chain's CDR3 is CSANDRVSGELFF. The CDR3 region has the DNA TGCAGTGCTAACGACAGGGTTTCCGGGGAGCTGTTTTTT.

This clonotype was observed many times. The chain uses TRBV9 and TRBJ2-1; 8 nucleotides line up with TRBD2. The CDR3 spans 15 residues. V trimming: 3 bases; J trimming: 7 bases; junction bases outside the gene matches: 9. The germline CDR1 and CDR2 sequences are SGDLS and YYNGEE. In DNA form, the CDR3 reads TGTGCCAGCAGCGCGAAGGAGCGGGAGTTGAATGAGCAGTTCTTC. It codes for CASSAKERELNEQFF.

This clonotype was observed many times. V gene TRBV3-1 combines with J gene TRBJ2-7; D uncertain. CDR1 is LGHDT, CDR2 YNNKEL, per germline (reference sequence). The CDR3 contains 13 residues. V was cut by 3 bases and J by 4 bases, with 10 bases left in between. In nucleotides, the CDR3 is TGTGCCAGCAGCCACCCCTCTGGGTACGAGCAGTACTTC. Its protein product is CASSHPSGYEQYF.

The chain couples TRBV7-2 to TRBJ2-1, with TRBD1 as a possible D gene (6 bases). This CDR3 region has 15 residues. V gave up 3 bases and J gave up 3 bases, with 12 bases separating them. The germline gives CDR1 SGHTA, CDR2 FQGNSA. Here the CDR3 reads CASSLGTGNYNEQFF. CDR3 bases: TGTGCCAGCAGCTTGGGCACAGGGAACTACAATGAGCAGTTCTTC.

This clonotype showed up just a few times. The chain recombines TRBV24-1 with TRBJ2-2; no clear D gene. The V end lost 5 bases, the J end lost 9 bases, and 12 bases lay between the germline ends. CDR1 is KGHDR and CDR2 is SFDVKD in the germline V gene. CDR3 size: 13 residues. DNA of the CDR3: TGTGCCACCAGTGGTCTAGATGCCCGGGAGCTGTTTTTT. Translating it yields CATSGLDARELFF.

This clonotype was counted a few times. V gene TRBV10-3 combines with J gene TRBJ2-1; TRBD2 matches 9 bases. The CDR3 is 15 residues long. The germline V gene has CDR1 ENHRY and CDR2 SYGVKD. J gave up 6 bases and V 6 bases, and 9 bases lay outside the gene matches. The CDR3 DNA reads TGTGCCATCAGGGGAGCGGGAGGTTCTGTCAATGAGCAGTTCTTC. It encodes CAIRGAGGSVNEQFF.

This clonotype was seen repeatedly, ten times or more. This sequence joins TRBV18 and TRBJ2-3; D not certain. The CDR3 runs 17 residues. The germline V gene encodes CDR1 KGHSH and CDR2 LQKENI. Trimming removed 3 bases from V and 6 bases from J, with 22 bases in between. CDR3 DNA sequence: TGTGCCAGCTCACCTCAGGCCGTCTCAGGCCGAGAGGATACGCAGTATTTT. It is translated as CASSPQAVSGREDTQYF.

The CDR3 is CASSVAWGDEQFF. In DNA form, the CDR3 reads TGCGCCAGCAGCGTCGCTTGGGGGGATGAGCAGTTCTTC. The chain employs TRBV4-1 and TRBJ2-1; D is perhaps TRBD2 (6 bases). CDR1 MGHRA and CDR2 YSYEKL come from the germline V gene. V was trimmed by 5 bases and J by 8 bases, leaving 13 bases between them. The CDR3 covers 13 residues.

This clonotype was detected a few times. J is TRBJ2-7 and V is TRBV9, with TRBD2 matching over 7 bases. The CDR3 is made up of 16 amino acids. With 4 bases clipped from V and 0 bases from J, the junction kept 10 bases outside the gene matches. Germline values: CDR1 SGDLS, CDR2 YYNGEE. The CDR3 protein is CASSPFGTKTSYEQYF. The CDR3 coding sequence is TGTGCCAGCAGCCCATTCGGGACTAAGACCTCCTACGAGCAGTACTTC.